These 11 T cell receptor beta chains were all obtained from the same sample, sequenced in a study of shared clonotypes between healthy human individuals. Method: immunoSEQ multiplex PCR; TCRdb's copy keeps in-frame clones and lacks some. The sample lists 400,000 to 600,000 clones, 70% to 80% occurring once. Sequencing used PBMCs. Receptor source: a woman aged 40 to 55 in good health. Some clones in this sample may be carry-over from other donors' samples.

The V and J genes are TRBV5-4 and TRBJ2-5; D possibly corresponds to TRBD2 (6 bases). The V end was cut by 4 bases, the J end by 7 bases, with 17 bases between. The germline V gene has CDR1 SGHNT and CDR2 YYREEE (reference sequence). CDR3 length: 14 amino acids. For the CDR3, the DNA is TGTGCCAGCAGCGAACAGGCCGCCGGGGGGACCCAGTACTTC. It encodes CASSEQAAGGTQYF. Together with reference TRBV5-4 and TRBJ2-5, the CDR3 gives the full variable domain: ETGVTQSPTHLIKTRGQQVTLRCSSQSGHNTVSWYQQALGQGPQFIFQYYREEENGRGNFPPRFSGLQFPNYSSELNVNALELDDSALYLCASSEQAAGGTQYFGPGTRLLVL.

V and J are TRBV10-3 and TRBJ1-3; D may be TRBD1 (5 bases). The CDR3 spans 14 residues. Germline V gene data show CDR1 as ENHRY and CDR2 as SYGVKD. Trimming stripped 6 bases from V and 0 bases from J, with 9 bases between. CDR3 region: CAISLDSSGNTIYF. The CDR3 coding sequence is TGTGCCATCAGCCTTGACAGCTCTGGAAACACCATATATTTT.

V is TRBV7-2 and J is TRBJ2-5; possible D gene TRBD2, 7 bases. Looked up from germline, CDR1 is SGHTA and CDR2 is FQGNSA. The CDR3 has 14 residues. V dropped 7 bases and J dropped 4 bases, with 16 bases sitting between them. This chain's CDR3 is CASNKGGGRETQYF. The CDR3 DNA reads TGTGCCAGCAACAAGGGGGGGGGACGAGAGACCCAGTACTTC.

This rearrangement joins TRBV9 to TRBJ2-3; TRBD2 aligns across 7 bases. This CDR3 contains 17 residues. Losses at the gene ends were 0 bases for V and 5 bases for J; bases not matched to a gene: 12. Germline V gene sequence: CDR1 SGDLS, CDR2 YYNGEE. CDR3 sequence: CASSVDPRGSQGDTQYF. The CDR3 DNA reads as TGTGCCAGCAGCGTAGATCCTCGCGGGAGTCAAGGAGATACGCAGTATTTT.

The genes are TRBV28 and TRBJ2-7, with D tentatively TRBD1 (5 bases). The CDR3 runs to 15 residues. The V end lost 7 bases, the J end lost 3 bases, and 19 bases lay between the germline ends. Germline-derived CDR1 and CDR2 are MDHEN and SYDVKM. CDR3 nucleotides: TGTGCCAGCACCACGCCCGCAGGGTTGGGCTACGAGCAGTACTTC. The encoded protein is CASTTPAGLGYEQYF.

About this clone: A far larger clone is one nucleotide away, so this likely arose from a read error. The chain uses TRBV7-8 and TRBJ2-5; D gene ambiguous. This CDR3 spans 14 amino acids. Trimming pared 7 bases from V and 6 bases from J, leaving 18 bases between. The germline gives CDR1 SGHVS, CDR2 FQNEAQ. Here the CDR3 reads CASNPPSESQTQYF. The CDR3 DNA reads as TGTGCCAGCAACCCTCCAAGCGAGTCACAGACCCAGTACTTC. Complete variable domain (other parts from reference TRBV7-8 and TRBJ2-5): GAGVSQSPRYKVAKRGQDVALRCDPISGHVSLFWYQQALGQGPEFLTYFQNEAQLDKSGLPSDRFFAERPEGSVSTLKIQRTQQEDSAVYLCASNPPSESQTQYFGPGTRLLVL.

J is TRBJ2-1 and V is TRBV6-1; D might be TRBD2 (6 bases). The germline V gene encodes CDR1 MNHNS and CDR2 SASEGT. The ends were cut back, 6 bases at V and 10 bases at J, with 16 bases in the middle. The CDR3 length is 13 residues. The CDR3 sequence is CASRESGTQEQFF. CDR3 sequence (DNA): TGTGCCAGCAGAGAATCCGGGACTCAGGAGCAGTTCTTC.

The DNA for the CDR3 is TGTGCCAGCAGCCTCCCCAGGGGCAGAAAGTTCTTC. Its translation is CASSLPRGRKFF. The chain recombines TRBV11-2 with TRBJ2-1; the D gene is possibly TRBD1 (6 bases). This CDR3 comprises 12 residues. V was clipped by 5 bases and J by 14 bases, with 16 bases between them. Germline assignment: CDR1 SGHAT and CDR2 FQNNGV.

This chain links TRBV7-8 with TRBJ2-2; D is undetermined. CDR1 and CDR2 from the germline V gene are SGHVS and FQNEAQ. V lost 1 base and J lost 6, with 15 bases in between. This CDR3 has 16 amino acids. Here the CDR3 DNA reads TGTGCCAGCAGCTTAGTTGGACCCGGCTTGTCCGGGGAGCTGTTTTTT. Translated: CASSLVGPGLSGELFF.

This clone was counted a few times. Within the sample, other DNA sequences also encode this same CDR3. The rearrangement uses TRBV29-1 and TRBJ2-7, with 9 bases that match TRBD2. CDR3 length: 12 amino acids. Germline values: CDR1 SQVTM, CDR2 ANQGSEA. The junction had 5 bases not matched to a gene; V was cut back by 6 bases and J by 5 bases. The CDR3 DNA reads TGCAGCGTGGCGCGGGAGGGAGACGAGCAGTACTTC. Residues: CSVAREGDEQYF.

The chain employs TRBV5-1 and TRBJ2-7; possible D gene TRBD2, 5 bases. With 2 bases removed from V and 1 base from J, the gap between germline ends came to 10 bases. In germline, CDR1 is SGHRS, CDR2 YFSETQ. The CDR3 covers 14 residues. CDR3 sequence (DNA): TGCGCCAGCAGCTTTTCGGGGAATTCCTACGAGCAGTACTTC. Amino acid sequence: CASSFSGNSYEQYF.